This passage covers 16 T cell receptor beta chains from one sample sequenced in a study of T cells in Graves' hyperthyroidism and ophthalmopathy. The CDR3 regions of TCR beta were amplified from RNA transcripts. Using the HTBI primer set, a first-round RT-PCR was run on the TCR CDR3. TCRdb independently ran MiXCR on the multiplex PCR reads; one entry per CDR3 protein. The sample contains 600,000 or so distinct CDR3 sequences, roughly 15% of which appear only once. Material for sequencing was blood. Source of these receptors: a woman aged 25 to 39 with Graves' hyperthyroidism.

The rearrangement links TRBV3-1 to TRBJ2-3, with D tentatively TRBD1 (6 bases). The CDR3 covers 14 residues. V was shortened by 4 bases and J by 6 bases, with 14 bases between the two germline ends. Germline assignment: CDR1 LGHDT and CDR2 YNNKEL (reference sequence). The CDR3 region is CASSPRDMEDTQYF. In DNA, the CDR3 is TGTGCCAGCAGCCCCCGGGACATGGAGGATACGCAGTATTTT.

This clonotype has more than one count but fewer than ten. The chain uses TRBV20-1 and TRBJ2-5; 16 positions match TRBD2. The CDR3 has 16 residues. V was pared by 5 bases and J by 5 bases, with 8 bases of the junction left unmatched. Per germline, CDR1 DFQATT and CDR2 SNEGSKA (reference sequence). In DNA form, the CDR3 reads TGCAGTGCTGGGGGACTAGCGGGAGGGCCGGCGGAGACCCAGTACTTC. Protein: CSAGGLAGGPAETQYF.

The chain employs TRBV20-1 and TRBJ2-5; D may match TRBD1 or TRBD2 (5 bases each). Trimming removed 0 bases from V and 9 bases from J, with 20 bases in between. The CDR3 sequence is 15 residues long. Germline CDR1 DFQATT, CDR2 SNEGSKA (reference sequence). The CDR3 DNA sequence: TGCAGTGCTAGAGAGGGGGAGACTCCGCTGCGGTCCCAGTACTTC. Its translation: CSAREGETPLRSQYF.

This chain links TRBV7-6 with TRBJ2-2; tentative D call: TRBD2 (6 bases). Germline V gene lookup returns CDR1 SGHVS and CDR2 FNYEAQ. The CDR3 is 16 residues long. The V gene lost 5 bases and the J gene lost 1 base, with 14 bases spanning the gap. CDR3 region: CASSPTSSENTGELFF. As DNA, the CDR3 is TGTGCCAGCAGCCCTACTAGCTCGGAGAACACCGGGGAGCTGTTTTTT.

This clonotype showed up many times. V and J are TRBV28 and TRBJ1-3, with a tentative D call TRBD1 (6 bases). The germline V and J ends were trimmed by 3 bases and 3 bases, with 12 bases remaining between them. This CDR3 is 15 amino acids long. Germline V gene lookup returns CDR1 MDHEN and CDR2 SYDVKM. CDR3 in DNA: TGTGCCAGCAGTTTTAGGGGGGTCCTTGGAAACACCATATATTTT. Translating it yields CASSFRGVLGNTIYF.

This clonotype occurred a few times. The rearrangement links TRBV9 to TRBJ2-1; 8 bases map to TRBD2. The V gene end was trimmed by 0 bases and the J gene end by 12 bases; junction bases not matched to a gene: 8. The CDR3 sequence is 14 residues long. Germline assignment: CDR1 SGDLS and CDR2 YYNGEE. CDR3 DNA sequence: TGTGCCAGCAGCGTAGCGGGAGGGCATTCCCGGCAGTTCTTC. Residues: CASSVAGGHSRQFF. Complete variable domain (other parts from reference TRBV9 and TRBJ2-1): DSGVTQTPKHLITATGQRVTLRCSPRSGDLSVYWYQQSLDQGLQFLIQYYNGEERAKGNILERFSAQQFPDLHSELNLSSLELGDSALYFCASSVAGGHSRQFFGPGTRLTVL.

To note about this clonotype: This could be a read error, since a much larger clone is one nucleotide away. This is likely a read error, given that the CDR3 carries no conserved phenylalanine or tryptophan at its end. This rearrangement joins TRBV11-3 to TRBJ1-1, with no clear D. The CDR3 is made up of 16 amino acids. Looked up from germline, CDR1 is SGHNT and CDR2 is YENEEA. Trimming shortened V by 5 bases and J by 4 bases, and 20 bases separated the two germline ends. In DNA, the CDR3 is TGTGCCAGCAGCCCCCCGATTCGTGTAGGGTTCACTGAAGCTTTCCTT. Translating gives CASSPPIRVGFTEAFL.

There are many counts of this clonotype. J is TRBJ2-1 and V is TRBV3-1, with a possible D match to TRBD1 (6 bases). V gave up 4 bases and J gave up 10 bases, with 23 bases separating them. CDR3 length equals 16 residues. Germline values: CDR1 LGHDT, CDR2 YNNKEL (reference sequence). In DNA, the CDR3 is TGTGCCAGCAGCCTAGGAGTTGAGGGGGATAGGGGAGAGCAGTTCTTC. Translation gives CASSLGVEGDRGEQFF.

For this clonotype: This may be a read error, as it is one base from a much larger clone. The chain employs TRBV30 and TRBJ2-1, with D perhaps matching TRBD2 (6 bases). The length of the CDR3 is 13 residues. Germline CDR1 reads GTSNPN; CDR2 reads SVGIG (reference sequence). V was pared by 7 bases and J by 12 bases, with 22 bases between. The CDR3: CAFDWGTGGGQFF. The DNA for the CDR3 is TGTGCCTTCGACTGGGGGACTGGGGGTGGGCAGTTCTTC.

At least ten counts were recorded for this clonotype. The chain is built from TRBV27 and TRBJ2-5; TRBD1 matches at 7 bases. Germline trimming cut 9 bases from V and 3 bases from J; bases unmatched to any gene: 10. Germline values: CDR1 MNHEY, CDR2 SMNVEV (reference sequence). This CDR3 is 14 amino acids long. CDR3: CASSRTGQKETQYF. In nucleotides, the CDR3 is TGTGCCAGTTCCCGGACAGGTCAAAAAGAGACCCAGTACTTC.

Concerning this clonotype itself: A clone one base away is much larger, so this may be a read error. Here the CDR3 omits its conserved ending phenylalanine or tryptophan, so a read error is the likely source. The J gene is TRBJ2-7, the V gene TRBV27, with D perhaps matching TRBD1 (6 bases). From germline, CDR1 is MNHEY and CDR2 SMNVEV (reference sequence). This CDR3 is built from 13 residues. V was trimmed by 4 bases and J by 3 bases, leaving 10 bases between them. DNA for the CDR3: TGTGCCAGCAGTTATGGGGGCATCTACGAGCAGTACCTC. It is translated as CASSYGGIYEQYL.

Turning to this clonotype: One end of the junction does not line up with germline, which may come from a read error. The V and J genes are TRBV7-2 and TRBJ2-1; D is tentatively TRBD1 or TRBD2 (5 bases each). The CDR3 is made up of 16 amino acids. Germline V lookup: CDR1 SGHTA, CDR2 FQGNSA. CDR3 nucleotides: TGTGCCAGCAGCTTATGGGGGTTTGGCTCCTACGATGAGCAGTTCTTC. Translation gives CASSLWGFGSYDEQFF. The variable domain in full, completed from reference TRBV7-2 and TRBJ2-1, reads GAGVSQSPSNKVTEKGKDVELRCDPISGHTALYWYRQSLGQGLEFLIYFQGNSAPDKSGLPSDRFSAERTGGSVSTLTIQRTQQEDSAVYLCASSLWGFGSYDEQFFGPGTRLTVL.

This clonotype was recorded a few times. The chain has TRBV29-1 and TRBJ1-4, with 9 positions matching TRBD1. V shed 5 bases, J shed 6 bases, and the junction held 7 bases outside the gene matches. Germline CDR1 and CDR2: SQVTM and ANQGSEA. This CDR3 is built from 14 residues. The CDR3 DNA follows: TGCAGCGTTTGGAGGGACAGGGCGGATGAAAAACTGTTTTTT. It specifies CSVWRDRADEKLFF.

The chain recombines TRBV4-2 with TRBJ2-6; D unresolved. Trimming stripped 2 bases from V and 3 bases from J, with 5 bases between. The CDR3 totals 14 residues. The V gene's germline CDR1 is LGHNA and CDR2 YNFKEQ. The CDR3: CASSQRGGANVLTF. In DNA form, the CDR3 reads TGTGCCAGCAGCCAACGCGGTGGGGCCAACGTCCTGACTTTC.

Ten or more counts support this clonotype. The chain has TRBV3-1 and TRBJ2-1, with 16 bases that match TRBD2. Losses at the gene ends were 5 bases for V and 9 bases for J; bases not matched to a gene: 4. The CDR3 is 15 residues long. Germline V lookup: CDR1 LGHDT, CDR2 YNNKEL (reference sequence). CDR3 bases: TGTGCCAGCAGCTGGGGACTAGCGGGAGGGGGTGAGCAGTTCTTC. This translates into CASSWGLAGGGEQFF.

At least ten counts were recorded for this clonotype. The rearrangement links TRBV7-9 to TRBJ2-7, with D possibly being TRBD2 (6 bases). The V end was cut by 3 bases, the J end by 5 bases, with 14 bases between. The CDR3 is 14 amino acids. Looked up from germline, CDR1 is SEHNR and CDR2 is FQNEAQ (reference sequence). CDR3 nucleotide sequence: TGTGCCAGCAGCTTCTTGGAGGGTGTCAACGAGCAGTACTTC. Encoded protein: CASSFLEGVNEQYF.